Below, 16 T cell receptor beta chains from the same sample are listed, as sequenced in a study of CD8+ T cells in alopecia areata. Regarding treatment: oral pan-JAK inhibitor, 5-10 mg twice daily. The authors extracted RNA and reverse transcribed it into cDNA as the sequencing template. Assay used: immunoSEQ multiplex PCR; TCRdb lists only in-frame clones, some missing. Of some 80,000 clones in the sample, roughly 66% were seen once. The sample here was CD8+ T cells sorted from blood, taken at week 24, from a patient treated with tofacitinib. These receptors were taken from a human donor with alopecia areata.

The chain uses TRBV4-3 and TRBJ2-7, with a possible D match to TRBD2 (5 bases). Germline V gene sequence: CDR1 LGHNA, CDR2 YSLEER. The V gene lost 1 base and the J gene lost 3 bases, with 10 bases spanning the gap. The CDR3 is 14 residues long. In DNA form, the CDR3 reads TGCGCCAGCAGCCAAGTGGGGAGAGGCTACGAGCAGTACTTC. Encoded protein: CASSQVGRGYEQYF.

This sequence joins TRBV2 and TRBJ2-2; 7 bases map to TRBD2. Germline V gene lookup returns CDR1 SNHLY and CDR2 FYNNEI. The V and J ends lost 3 bases and 5 bases, in that order; junction bases with no gene match: 0. The CDR3 extends over 13 amino acids. CDR3 DNA sequence: TGTGCCAGCAGTGACGGGGGGACCGGGGAGCTGTTTTTT. The encoded protein is CASSDGGTGELFF.

This clone appeared a few times. The chain recombines TRBV25-1 with TRBJ2-7; 7 bases align to TRBD2. V was pared by 3 bases and J by 4 bases, with 9 bases of the junction left unmatched. CDR1 MGHDK and CDR2 SYGVNS come from the germline V gene. The CDR3 runs to 15 residues. Here the CDR3 DNA reads TGTGCCAGCAGTGAGAGGGAGGGAGGACCTTACGAGCAGTACTTC. It specifies CASSEREGGPYEQYF.

Turning to this clone: Only one base separates this from a far larger clonotype, so it likely reflects a read error. The V and J genes are TRBV5-1 and TRBJ1-2; tentatively, D is TRBD1 (5 bases). Germline assignment: CDR1 SGHRS and CDR2 YFSETQ. This CDR3 contains 15 residues. V was cut by 0 bases and J by 5 bases, with 14 bases left in between. Here the CDR3 DNA reads TGCGCCAGCAGCTTGGCCCTAACGGGGGTTTATGGCTACACCTTC. Its protein is CASSLALTGVYGYTF.

The CDR3 DNA sequence: TGTGCCAGCAGTCCAAAGGGTTACAATGAGCAGTTCTTC. This sequence encodes CASSPKGYNEQFF. The rearrangement links TRBV5-6 to TRBJ2-1; D call uncertain. V was trimmed by 5 bases and J by 4 bases, leaving 10 bases between them. Germline V gene sequence: CDR1 SGHDT, CDR2 YYEEEE. The CDR3 loop spans 13 amino acids.

The V gene is TRBV27, the J gene TRBJ2-3; possible D gene TRBD2, 5 bases. V shed 2 bases and J shed 5 bases, with 14 bases lying between them. Germline-derived CDR1 and CDR2 are MNHEY and SMNVEV (reference sequence). There are 15 residues in the CDR3. CDR3 region: CASSLVSGLGDTQYF. CDR3 sequence (DNA): TGTGCCAGCAGTTTAGTTTCGGGGTTGGGAGATACGCAGTATTTT.

This clone has a handful of counts. The chain is built from TRBV27 and TRBJ1-1; no firm D call. With 8 bases removed from V and 0 bases from J, the gap between germline ends came to 13 bases. This CDR3 comprises 14 residues. CDR1 and CDR2 (germline): MNHEY, SMNVEV (reference sequence). CDR3 in amino acids: CASRGQVMNTEAFF. CDR3 in DNA: TGTGCCAGCCGCGGGCAGGTAATGAACACTGAAGCTTTCTTT.

Note on this clone: The sample holds other DNA sequences that translate to the same CDR3. The chain recombines TRBV5-1 with TRBJ2-1, with TRBD2 identical over 8 bases. This CDR3 comprises 16 residues. The germline V gene has CDR1 SGHRS and CDR2 YFSETQ. The V segment lost 0 bases and the J segment 3 bases; nucleotides outside the gene matches: 5. In DNA, the CDR3 is TGCGCCAGCAGCTTGGAGCCAGCGGGGGACTACAATGAGCAGTTCTTC. Amino acid sequence: CASSLEPAGDYNEQFF.

The rearrangement uses TRBV9 and TRBJ2-3; the D is unclear. Germline CDR1 SGDLS, CDR2 YYNGEE. The CDR3 has 14 residues. V dropped 0 bases and J dropped 2 bases, with 7 bases sitting between them. CDR3 nucleotide sequence: TGTGCCAGCAGCGTAGGAGAATCCACAGATACGCAGTATTTT. Its protein product is CASSVGESTDTQYF.

V and J are TRBV30 and TRBJ2-1; D is ambiguous. The germline V and J ends were trimmed by 5 bases and 7 bases, with 15 bases remaining between them. This CDR3 has 13 residues. Germline V gene data show CDR1 as GTSNPN and CDR2 as SVGIG (reference sequence). Here the CDR3 DNA reads TGTGCCTGGTCTTCATCAGCGCGGAATGAGCAGTTCTTC. Translating it yields CAWSSSARNEQFF.

This clone appeared a single time. The chain employs TRBV7-9 and TRBJ2-7; D may be TRBD2 (5 bases). This CDR3 region has 14 residues. Trimming removed 5 bases at V and 2 bases at J, with 13 bases between. CDR1 is SEHNR, CDR2 FQNEAQ, per germline (reference sequence). CDR3 DNA: TGTGCCAGCAGCCCGCCACTAGTCACCTACGAGCAGTACTTC. Translation: CASSPPLVTYEQYF.

The chain recombines TRBV27 with TRBJ2-1; no clear D. This CDR3 contains 15 residues. V lost 1 base, J lost 5 bases, and 12 bases lay in between. Germline V gene sequence: CDR1 MNHEY, CDR2 SMNVEV (reference sequence). This CDR3 is CASSLFSQIDNEQFF. Here the CDR3 DNA reads TGTGCCAGCAGTTTATTTTCCCAGATCGACAATGAGCAGTTCTTC.

The V gene is TRBV6-4, the J gene TRBJ1-2, with TRBD1 as a possible D gene (6 bases). V lost 2 bases and J lost 4, with 17 bases in between. The germline gives CDR1 MRHNA, CDR2 SNTAGT. This CDR3 comprises 16 residues. CDR3 region: CASSDGAGQTTYGYTF. As DNA, the CDR3 is TGTGCCAGCAGTGACGGAGCCGGACAGACTACCTATGGCTACACCTTC.

The CDR3 DNA reads as TGCGCCAGCAGCTCCCGAAACAATGAGCAGTTCTTC. It encodes CASSSRNNEQFF. This rearrangement joins TRBV5-1 to TRBJ2-1; no firm D call. CDR3 length equals 12 residues. Trimming cost V 3 bases and J 5 bases, with 6 bases left between them. In germline, CDR1 is SGHRS, CDR2 YFSETQ.

This clone was recorded a few times. The chain has TRBV6-4 and TRBJ2-2; D gene ambiguous. CDR1 MRHNA and CDR2 SNTAGT come from the germline V gene. The CDR3 totals 12 residues. Trimming removed 6 bases from V and 7 bases from J, with 9 bases in between. CDR3 in amino acids: CASSPGLGELFF. The CDR3 bases are TGTGCCAGCAGCCCCGGGCTCGGGGAGCTGTTTTTT.

This clone was counted only a few times. The chain has TRBV2 and TRBJ2-1; TRBD2 matches 9 bases. With V trimmed by 7 bases and J by 6 bases, 10 bases remained unmatched. The germline V gene encodes CDR1 SNHLY and CDR2 FYNNEI. The CDR3 has 15 residues. CDR3 DNA: TGTGCCAGCACCGAGGGCGGGGGGGGCCCCAATGAGCAGTTCTTC. This encodes CASTEGGGGPNEQFF. Together with reference TRBV2 and TRBJ2-1, the CDR3 gives the full variable domain: EPEVTQTPSHQVTQMGQEVILRCVPISNHLYFYWYRQILGQKVEFLVSFYNNEISEKSEIFDDQFSVERPDGSNFTLKIRSTKLEDSAMYFCASTEGGGGPNEQFFGPGTRLTVL.